The sequence of this T cell receptor beta chain was determined in a study of graft-versus-host responses after intestinal transplantation. Study at large: Once they had received anti-thymocyte globulin induction, all recipients took tacrolimus and steroids for approximately 3 years. Findings of the study overall: Investigators detected GvH clones in recipient marrow, with some emerging earlier in ileum or blood. Early HvG declines after transplant were associated with peak circulating GvH clone levels. Graft-donor T cell macrochimerism coincided with high graft-versus-host to host-versus-graft clonal ratios in allografts.

Details on this clone: Its antigen remains unidentified.

Germline V gives CDR1 LNHDA, CDR2 SQIVND (reference sequence). V was pared by 5 bases and J by 4 bases, with 6 bases between. The CDR3 extends over 12 amino acids. The data were produced by immunoSEQ multiplex PCR, yet TCRdb's version contains in-frame clones alone and is incomplete. The sample holds 38,000 or so clones, around 96% seen once. Sequencing was performed on unstimulated CD8+ T cells sorted from spleen or lymph node cells, taken before transplant. The genes are TRBV19 and TRBJ2-1; D ambiguous. The source of this sequence is a human donor who was the organ donor for an intestinal transplant. CDR3 sequence (DNA): TGTGCCAGTAGTGGGGTGTACAATGAGCAGTTCTTC. It is translated as CASSGVYNEQFF.